Below, 13 T cell receptor beta chains from the same sample are listed, as sequenced in a study of blood T cell repertoires in COVID-19. TCRdb's table, derived via immunoSEQ multiplex PCR, lists solely in-frame clones and lacks some. The table shows hundreds of thousands of clones, with about nine tenths occurring only once. The source material was peripheral blood. These receptors originate from a woman aged 25 to 45 with COVID-19, enrolled during active disease.

This sequence joins TRBV7-2 and TRBJ2-7; TRBD2 is a possible D gene (5 bases). The CDR3 spans 13 residues. Trimming took off 8 bases at V and 2 bases at J, with 13 bases between the two ends. Per the germline V gene, CDR1 is SGHTA and CDR2 is FQGNSA. CDR3 region: CASALGGPYEQYF. Here the CDR3 DNA reads TGTGCCAGCGCTTTAGGAGGCCCCTACGAGCAGTACTTC. The entire variable domain, with the rest obtained from reference TRBV7-2 and TRBJ2-7, is as follows: GAGVSQSPSNKVTEKGKDVELRCDPISGHTALYWYRQSLGQGLEFLIYFQGNSAPDKSGLPSDRFSAERTGGSVSTLTIQRTQQEDSAVYLCASALGGPYEQYFGPGTRLTVT.

A single count supports this clone. The chain employs TRBV24-1 and TRBJ1-4, with 11 bases lining up with TRBD1. The V gene end was trimmed by 2 bases and the J gene end by 6 bases; junction bases not matched to a gene: 4. This CDR3 is 16 amino acids long. Germline V gene sequence: CDR1 KGHDR, CDR2 SFDVKD. The CDR3 sequence: CATSDSPGQGDEKLFF. The CDR3 coding sequence is TGTGCCACCAGTGATTCTCCGGGACAGGGGGATGAAAAACTGTTTTTT.

The chain is built from TRBV6-6 and TRBJ2-7, with D maybe TRBD1 (5 bases). The CDR3 sequence is 14 residues long. V was trimmed by 7 bases and J by 5 bases, leaving 18 bases between them. Germline-derived CDR1 and CDR2 are MNHNY and SVGAGI (reference sequence). The CDR3 spells CASTLTKQGDEQYF. CDR3 nucleotides: TGTGCCAGCACCTTGACCAAGCAAGGGGACGAGCAGTACTTC.

The chain uses TRBV28 and TRBJ1-5; 10 nucleotides agree with TRBD1. Germline V gene data show CDR1 as MDHEN and CDR2 as SYDVKM. This CDR3 comprises 18 residues. The V gene end was trimmed by 5 bases and the J gene end by 0 bases; junction bases not matched to a gene: 10. The DNA of the CDR3 is TGTGCCAGCAGTCACCCGGGACAGGGGTTTCATAGCAATCAGCCCCAGCATTTT. This sequence encodes CASSHPGQGFHSNQPQHF.

CDR3 sequence reads: CSAETSGNSYEQYF. For the CDR3, the DNA is TGCAGCGCTGAGACTAGCGGGAACTCCTACGAGCAGTACTTC. The rearrangement uses TRBV29-1 and TRBJ2-7; 11 bases are a match to TRBD2. Germline-derived CDR1 and CDR2 are SQVTM and ANQGSEA. This CDR3 region has 14 residues. The trim removed 7 bases at V and 0 bases at J, leaving 5 bases unmatched.

CDR3 coding DNA: TGCGCCAGCAGCCAAGATGGGGCAGTTAATCAGCCCCAGCATTTT. Its translation: CASSQDGAVNQPQHF. The chain has TRBV4-3 and TRBJ1-5; possible D gene TRBD1, 5 bases. Germline CDR1 reads LGHNA; CDR2 reads YSLEER. CDR3 length: 15 residues. V gave up 0 bases and J gave up 4 bases, with 10 bases separating them.

This chain links TRBV5-1 with TRBJ2-3; TRBD2 aligns across 8 bases. Germline CDR1 is SGHRS and CDR2 is YFSETQ. This CDR3 region has 15 residues. V lost 4 bases to trimming and J lost 0 bases; unmatched junction nucleotides: 4. CDR3: CASSVGLGSTDTQYF. The CDR3 coding sequence is TGCGCCAGCAGCGTGGGACTAGGGAGCACAGATACGCAGTATTTT. The complete variable domain, with remaining parts taken from reference TRBV5-1 and TRBJ2-3, reads KAGVTQTPRYLIKTRGQQVTLSCSPISGHRSVSWYQQTPGQGLQFLFEYFSETQRNKGNFPGRFSGRQFSNSRSEMNVSTLELGDSALYLCASSVGLGSTDTQYFGPGTRLTVL.

In the case of this clone: Other DNA sequences in the same sample also yield this CDR3. The chain has TRBV18 and TRBJ2-3, with TRBD1 as a possible D gene (5 bases). V was pared by 3 bases and J by 2 bases, with 9 bases between. CDR1 and CDR2 from the germline V gene are KGHSH and LQKENI. The CDR3 is made up of 14 amino acids. Here the CDR3 DNA reads TGTGCCAGCTCACCTAGGACAAACACAGATACGCAGTATTTT. This codes for CASSPRTNTDTQYF.

The chain recombines TRBV3-1 (or the pseudogene TRBV3-2) with TRBJ2-5; 8 nucleotides match TRBD1. CDR1 and CDR2 (germline): LGHDT, YNNKEL (reference sequence). V shed 4 bases and J 5 bases; nucleotides not matched to a gene: 6. The CDR3 spans 14 residues. The CDR3 sequence: CASSPTGVRETQYF. The CDR3 region has the DNA TGTGCCAGCAGCCCGACAGGGGTCAGGGAGACCCAGTACTTC.

The chain uses TRBV28 and TRBJ1-5, with 8 bases that match TRBD1. Trimming took 3 bases from V and 7 from J; bases not matched to a gene: 5. CDR3 length: 14 residues. In germline, CDR1 is MDHEN, CDR2 SYDVKM. The CDR3 DNA reads TGTGCCAGCAGTTTCCTGGACAGGGCCCAGCCCCAGCATTTT. It specifies CASSFLDRAQPQHF.

In its sample, this clone was seen once. This chain links TRBV5-5 with TRBJ1-5; TRBD1 might be the D (6 bases). Trimming removed 4 bases from V and 7 bases from J, with 15 bases in between. This CDR3 comprises 14 residues. Germline V CDR1 and CDR2: SGHKS, YYEKEE (reference sequence). The CDR3 DNA reads as TGTGCCAGCAGCCTGGATAAGGGGGTGCAGCCCCAGCATTTT. Translated, it gives CASSLDKGVQPQHF.

This clone was detected once. DNA for the CDR3: TGTGCCAGCACCCCTAGCGACAGCACAGATACGCAGTATTTT. Translated, it gives CASTPSDSTDTQYF. V usage is TRBV2 and J usage is TRBJ2-3; tentatively, D is TRBD2 (6 bases). V shed 7 bases and J shed 0 bases, with 11 bases lying between them. The CDR3 totals 14 residues. Germline V gene sequence: CDR1 SNHLY, CDR2 FYNNEI.

The genes are TRBV6-5 and TRBJ2-2, with 12 nucleotides matching TRBD2. This CDR3 is built from 14 residues. Trimming cost V 6 bases and J 6 bases; bases outside gene matches: 2. Germline CDR1 is MNHEY and CDR2 is SVGAGI. In nucleotides, the CDR3 is TGTGCCAGCAGATGGACTAGCGGGGCCGGGGAGCTGTTTTTT. It yields the protein CASRWTSGAGELFF.